These 3 T cell receptor beta chains were sequenced from one sample in a study of blood T cell repertoires in COVID-19. TCRdb's table, derived via immunoSEQ multiplex PCR, lists solely in-frame clones and lacks some. This table holds fewer than 300,000 clones, about 86% found once. Sequencing was performed on peripheral blood. These receptor sequences come from a woman aged 55-69 years with active or convalescent COVID-19.

The rearrangement uses TRBV7-3 and TRBJ2-5, with D possibly being TRBD1 (6 bases). The CDR3 totals 14 residues. The germline gives CDR1 SGHTA, CDR2 FQGTGA. Trimming pared 5 bases from V and 5 bases from J, leaving 15 bases between. The CDR3 loop is CASSHLRGRETQYF. The CDR3 nucleotides read TGTGCCAGCAGCCATCTCAGGGGCCGGGAGACCCAGTACTTC.

This clone occurred once. The chain uses TRBV28 and TRBJ1-6; D gene uncertain. V shed 3 bases and J shed 1 base, with 16 bases lying between them. Germline assignment: CDR1 MDHEN and CDR2 SYDVKM. This CDR3 has 18 residues. The CDR3 DNA follows: TGTGCCAGCAGTTTTAAGCGGCCATCGTCTTCCTATAATTCACCCCTCCACTTT. Translated, it gives CASSFKRPSSSYNSPLHF.

The chain couples TRBV27 to TRBJ1-4; the D gene is possibly TRBD1 (5 bases). V dropped 6 bases and J dropped 0 bases, with 11 bases sitting between them. The CDR3 sequence is 15 residues long. The germline V gene encodes CDR1 MNHEY and CDR2 SMNVEV (reference sequence). CDR3 sequence (DNA): TGTGCCAGCAGGTTCGGAGGGGCAACTAATGAAAAACTGTTTTTT. Amino acid sequence: CASRFGGATNEKLFF.